This record concerns one T cell receptor beta chain sequence. The sample holds other DNA sequences that translate to the same CDR3. Trimming at V came to 4 bases and at J to 5 bases, leaving 3 bases not matched to a gene. This CDR3 has 14 amino acids. Germline CDR1 reads SGHRS; CDR2 reads YFSETQ. Per the original methods: Nucleated cell counts were estimated from reference gene primer amplification. Using immunoSEQ multiplex PCR, the repertoire was profiled, and TCRdb retains in-frame clones only, with some absent. For V, J and clone size, that table is used; D and trimming come from the DNA. The profile covers 290,000 or so clones, with around 90% appearing a single time and roughly 1.3% taken by the ten largest. These data belong to a study of blood T cell repertoires in COVID-19.

The rearrangement joins TRBV5-1 to TRBJ1-4, with TRBD1 matching over 9 bases. The clonotype comes from an older man with acute or convalescent COVID-19. Sequencing input: peripheral blood. The CDR3 loop is CASSLDRGNEKLFF. In nucleotides, the CDR3 is TGCGCCAGCAGCCTAGACAGGGGGAATGAAAAACTGTTTTTT.